The source of this T cell receptor beta chain is a study of beta chain features in type 1 diabetes. Study observations and caveats: When Type 1 diabetes patients were examined, their TCRB CDR3s proved moderately but significantly shorter in all four CD4+ subsets.

J lost 0 bases, V lost 1 base, and 15 bases had no gene match. Germline V CDR1 and CDR2: SGHDN, FVKESK. The CDR3 sequence is 19 residues long. Details on this clone: Its target is unknown.

By way of CD45RO/CCR7/CD25/CD127/CD95/CD27, the CD4+ regulatory, stem cell-like memory, central memory and naive cells were sorted. Expressed TCRB transcripts were sequenced because the isolated RNA had all been reverse transcribed beforehand. Assay: immunoSEQ multiplex PCR; the TCRdb copy retains only in-frame clones and omits some. The repertoire holds 250,000 to 300,000 clones, with 24% as singletons. The sequencing input was naive CD4+ T cells from blood. The receptor comes from a woman in her twenties or thirties with type 1 diabetes. The gene calls are TRBV14 and TRBJ2-7; 7 bases line up with TRBD2. CDR3 sequence (DNA): TGTGCCAGCAGCCAAGGATTAAGCGGGACGGCGTCTCGCTCCTACGAGCAGTACTTC. Amino acids: CASSQGLSGTASRSYEQYF.